The clone carrying this T cell receptor beta chain was recorded a few times. Its antigen remains unknown. TCRdb's copy holds only in-frame clones and misses some; the assay was immunoSEQ multiplex PCR. This table has some 10,000 clones, over 60% appearing once. V was clipped by 4 bases and J by 0 bases, with 9 bases between them. Germline CDR1 reads SQVTM; CDR2 reads ANQGSEA. This CDR3 contains 14 residues. This specimen comes from a study of tissue T cells after allogeneic stem cell transplantation. Study outcomes and limitations: Shared clones across patients were few; motif clustering revealed tissue-specific shared signatures.

This chain connects TRBV29-1 to TRBJ2-2; D call uncertain. The TCR comes from a male donor aged 60 or older with lung cancer. The sequenced sample was tissue from the stomach, obtained at autopsy. CDR3 amino acids: CSVAERTNTGELFF. The CDR3 nucleotides read TGCAGCGTTGCAGAGCGCACGAACACCGGGGAGCTGTTTTTT.